Listed here are 14 T cell receptor beta chains from one sample, sequenced in a study of T cells in Graves' hyperthyroidism and ophthalmopathy. The TCR beta CDR3 regions underwent amplification using RNA transcripts as the source. The HTBI primer set was used in a first-round RT-PCR of the TCR CDR3. Via MiXCR, TCRdb re-called the multiplex PCR reads, giving one row per CDR3 protein. The table records about 570,000 distinct CDR3 sequences, 46% of them present only once. Sequenced material: peripheral blood or thyroid tissue (not recorded which). The receptors shown here come from an adult woman with Graves' disease, either hyperthyroidism or ophthalmopathy (not recorded which).

The genes are TRBV20-1 and TRBJ2-7; no clear D. Trimming left V 0 bases short and J 6 bases short, with 12 bases between. The CDR3 totals 13 residues. The V gene's germline CDR1 is DFQATT and CDR2 SNEGSKA (reference sequence). The CDR3 region is CSARDLAAGEQYF. CDR3 sequence (DNA): TGCAGTGCTAGAGATCTGGCTGCTGGCGAGCAGTACTTC.

This clonotype came up many times. The genes are TRBV27 and TRBJ1-2; tentative D call: TRBD1 (6 bases). Trimming cost V 2 bases and J 5 bases, with 9 bases left between them. This CDR3 is 13 amino acids long. The germline gives CDR1 MNHEY, CDR2 SMNVEV (reference sequence). In DNA form, the CDR3 reads TGTGCCAGCAGTTTAACAGGGACGTATGGCTACACCTTC. Encoded protein: CASSLTGTYGYTF.

A note on this clonotype: At one of its ends the junction is not consistent with the germline gene, which may arise from a read error. The CDR3 loop is CSAGPGLAGGYTF. As DNA, the CDR3 is TGCAGCGCTGGCCCGGGACTGGCGGGCGGCTACACCTTC. This chain joins TRBV7-8 and TRBJ1-2; a possible D gene is TRBD1 (5 bases). The CDR3 is 13 residues long. Germline loops: CDR1 SGHVS, CDR2 FQNEAQ.

The chain links TRBV25-1 to TRBJ1-2; D remains unclear. Trimming cost V 1 base and J 4 bases, with 10 bases left between them. Germline CDR1 is MGHDK and CDR2 is SYGVNS. This CDR3 comprises 14 residues. CDR3 bases: TGTGCCAGCAGTGAATGGGGAGGCGGCTATGGCTACACCTTC. This codes for CASSEWGGGYGYTF.

The rearrangement uses TRBV6-1 and TRBJ1-4; D remains unclear. CDR1 MNHNS and CDR2 SASEGT come from the germline V gene. V was trimmed by 6 bases and J by 4 bases, leaving 12 bases between them. CDR3 length equals 14 residues. CDR3 residues: CASRAEGNNEKLFF. The CDR3 DNA is TGTGCCAGCAGGGCGGAGGGAAATAATGAAAAACTGTTTTTT.

This clonotype was seen many times. The chain is built from TRBV29-1 and TRBJ2-5; 8 positions match TRBD1. This CDR3 is built from 12 residues. Germline values: CDR1 SQVTM, CDR2 ANQGSEA. With 4 bases clipped from V and 7 bases from J, the junction kept 5 bases outside the gene matches. The CDR3 reads CSVARQGATQYF. In DNA form, the CDR3 reads TGCAGCGTTGCGAGGCAGGGGGCGACCCAGTACTTC.

This clonotype came up once. This chain joins TRBV19 and TRBJ1-4, with D tentatively TRBD1 (6 bases). This CDR3 is built from 14 residues. Germline V gene data show CDR1 as LNHDA and CDR2 as SQIVND (reference sequence). With 1 base removed from V and 8 bases from J, the gap between germline ends came to 11 bases. In DNA form, the CDR3 reads TGTGCCAGTAGTATAGTGAAGGGGGAAGAAAAACTGTTTTTT. Translation: CASSIVKGEEKLFF.

The chain joins TRBV2 to TRBJ1-1, with 9 positions matching TRBD1. V lost 8 bases and J lost 6; bases outside the gene matches: 7. From germline, CDR1 is SNHLY and CDR2 FYNNEI. The CDR3 consists of 13 residues. CDR3 nucleotides: TGTGCCAGCGGTAAACAGGGGGCAGCTGAAGCTTTCTTT. Amino acids: CASGKQGAAEAFF.

The CDR3 coding sequence is TGTGCCAGCAGCTTCGGGGCCTCGGTTGGCTACACCTTC. This translates into CASSFGASVGYTF. This rearrangement joins TRBV2 to TRBJ1-2, with a weak D call TRBD1 (5 bases). Germline loops: CDR1 SNHLY, CDR2 FYNNEI. The CDR3 has 13 residues. V dropped 6 bases and J dropped 7 bases, with 15 bases sitting between them. The whole variable domain, remainder taken from reference TRBV2 and TRBJ1-2, is EPEVTQTPSHQVTQMGQEVILRCVPISNHLYFYWYRQILGQKVEFLVSFYNNEISEKSEIFDDQFSVERPDGSNFTLKIRSTKLEDSAMYFCASSFGASVGYTFGSGTRLTVV.

The rearrangement uses TRBV10-3 and TRBJ2-5; tentative D call: TRBD1 (5 bases). CDR3 length equals 18 residues. Germline V gene lookup returns CDR1 ENHRY and CDR2 SYGVKD. Trimming removed 6 bases from V and 0 bases from J, with 23 bases in between. The CDR3 protein is CAISYAVGTGTYQETQYF. The CDR3 nucleotides are TGTGCCATCAGCTATGCCGTTGGAACAGGAACGTACCAAGAGACCCAGTACTTC.

This clonotype was observed at least ten times. This chain uses TRBV20-1 with TRBJ1-5, with 8 bases fitting TRBD1. J gave up 5 bases and V 5 bases, and 14 bases lay outside the gene matches. The germline V gene has CDR1 DFQATT and CDR2 SNEGSKA (reference sequence). This CDR3 has 16 amino acids. CDR3 nucleotides: TGCAGTGCTCCTCCCTTAGGGACAGGAATCGATCAGCCCCAGCATTTT. Amino acids: CSAPPLGTGIDQPQHF.

This clonotype occurred a few times. The chain couples TRBV7-2 to TRBJ2-1; TRBD2 might be the D (5 bases). The CDR3 is 14 amino acids. Trimming pared 1 base from V and 5 bases from J, leaving 9 bases between. Germline V gene sequence: CDR1 SGHTA, CDR2 FQGNSA. CDR3 residues: CASSLVGRDNEQFF. CDR3 nucleotide sequence: TGTGCCAGCAGCTTAGTAGGGCGGGACAATGAGCAGTTCTTC.

This chain uses TRBV10-1 with TRBJ2-3, with D maybe TRBD2 (6 bases). Trimming shortened V by 7 bases and J by 1 base, and 9 bases separated the two germline ends. The CDR3 contains 13 residues. The germline CDR1 and CDR2 sequences are WNHNN and SYGVQD (reference sequence). The CDR3 loop reads CASKTRGTDTQYF. In DNA form, the CDR3 reads TGCGCCAGCAAGACTAGGGGCACAGATACGCAGTATTTT.

The V call is TRBV19, the J call TRBJ1-2; D may be TRBD1 (6 bases). Looked up from germline, CDR1 is LNHDA and CDR2 is SQIVND (reference sequence). There are 12 residues in the CDR3. The V and J ends lost 6 bases and 2 bases respectively, with 7 bases between them. CDR3 sequence (DNA): TGTGCCAGTAGCGGACAGAACTATGGCTACACCTTC. Its translation: CASSGQNYGYTF.